This T cell receptor (beta chain) is drawn from a study of identical twins. Study-wide results and limits: Twins' excess sharing was less marked for out-of-frame beta sequences.

A word on this clonotype: Its antigen remains unknown.

TCRdb reanalysed the 5' RACE reads using MiXCR and keeps one entry per CDR3 protein. The repertoire holds around 200,000 distinct CDR3 sequences, around 10% seen once, with 5.1% in the top ten. Everyone who donated was a healthy Caucasian. The ends lost 5 bases at V and 3 bases at J; junction bases unmatched: 7. CDR3 length: 13 residues. CDR1 and CDR2 from the germline V gene are DFQATT and SNEGSKA (reference sequence). J is TRBJ2-7 and V is TRBV20-1; 7 nucleotides line up with TRBD1. The source of this sequence is a woman in her late teens or twenties in good health. The source material was memory (CD45RO+) T cells sorted from blood. The CDR3 protein is CSAQIGTDYEQYF. CDR3 nucleotides: TGCAGTGCTCAGATAGGGACAGACTACGAGCAGTACTTC.